This TCR beta chain was sequenced for a study of cytomegalovirus exposure and HLA in healthy donors. PCR employed 60 Vbeta and 13 Jbeta primers. The repertoire was sequenced with immunoSEQ multiplex PCR; TCRdb's copy has only in-frame clones and lacks some. The repertoire has roughly 190,000 clones, about 9% of them found once; the top ten carry about 1.2%. Remarks on this clone: Its specificity is not known.

Overall study results and limits: Links to common viral pathogens appeared, in a later analysis, for several of the most significant clusters.

The germline gives CDR1 SGHVS, CDR2 FQNEAQ. The CDR3 consists of 18 residues. Trimming took 1 base from V and 5 from J; bases not matched to a gene: 16. Each donor was healthy, and each was a bone marrow donor. Input material: PBMCs. This sequence was found in a woman aged 25 to 45 in good health and CMV-seropositive. This rearrangement joins TRBV7-8 to TRBJ2-7, with TRBD2 identical over 8 bases. CDR3 sequence (DNA): TGTGCCAGCAGCTTAGAAGCGGGAGTGCAGTATGAAGGCGACGAGCAGTACTTC. Encoded protein: CASSLEAGVQYEGDEQYF.